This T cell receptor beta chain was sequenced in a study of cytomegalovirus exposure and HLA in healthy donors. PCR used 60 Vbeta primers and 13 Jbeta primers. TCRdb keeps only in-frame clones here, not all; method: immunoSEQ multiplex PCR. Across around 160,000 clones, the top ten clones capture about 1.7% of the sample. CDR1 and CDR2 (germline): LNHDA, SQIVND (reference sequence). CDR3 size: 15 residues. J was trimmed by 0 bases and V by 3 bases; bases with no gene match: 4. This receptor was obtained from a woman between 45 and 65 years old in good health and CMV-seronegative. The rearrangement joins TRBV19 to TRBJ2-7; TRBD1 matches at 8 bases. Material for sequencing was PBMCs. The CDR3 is CASSIGTGLSYEQYF. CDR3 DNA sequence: TGTGCCAGTAGTATCGGGACAGGCCTCTCCTACGAGCAGTACTTC.